This T cell receptor beta chain was recorded in a study of early T cells in non-severe SARS-CoV-2 infection. Researchers attached unique molecular identifiers to individual cDNA molecules. TCRdb itself ran the 5' RACE reads through MiXCR, one entry per CDR3 protein. Of around 76,000 distinct CDR3 sequences listed, about 11% are singletons. This clonotype has more than one count but fewer than ten. The sequence was obtained from an adult who was a healthcare worker with PCR-confirmed SARS-CoV-2 infection or an uninfected control (not recorded which). What was sequenced was whole blood.

Here the CDR3 reads CASSQGPSGGLYGYTF. DNA of the CDR3: TGCGCCAGCAGCCAGGGACCGTCAGGGGGCCTCTATGGCTACACCTTC. The chain combines TRBV4-3 with TRBJ1-2; TRBD1 aligns across 8 bases. The CDR3 is 16 residues long. The germline gives CDR1 LGHNA, CDR2 YSLEER. The V and J ends lost 3 bases and 4 bases, in that order; junction bases with no gene match: 10.